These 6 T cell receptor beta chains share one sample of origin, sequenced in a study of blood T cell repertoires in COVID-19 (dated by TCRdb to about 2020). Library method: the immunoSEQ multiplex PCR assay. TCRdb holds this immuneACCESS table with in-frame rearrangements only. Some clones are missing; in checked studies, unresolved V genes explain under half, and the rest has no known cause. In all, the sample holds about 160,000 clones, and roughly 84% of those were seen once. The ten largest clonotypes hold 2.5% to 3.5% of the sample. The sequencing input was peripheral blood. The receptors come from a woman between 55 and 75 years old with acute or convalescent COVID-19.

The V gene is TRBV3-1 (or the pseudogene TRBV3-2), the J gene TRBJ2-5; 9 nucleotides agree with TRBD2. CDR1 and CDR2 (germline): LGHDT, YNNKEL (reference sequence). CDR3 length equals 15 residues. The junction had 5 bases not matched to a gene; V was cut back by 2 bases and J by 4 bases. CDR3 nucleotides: TGTGCCAGCAGCCAACCTAGCGGGGCTAGAGAGACCCAGTACTTC. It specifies CASSQPSGARETQYF.

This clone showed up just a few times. This CDR3 is CASSEGLLQTYEQYF. The CDR3 region has the DNA TGTGCCAGCAGTGAGGGGCTTCTTCAAACCTACGAGCAGTACTTC. V usage is TRBV6-1 and J usage is TRBJ2-7, with D perhaps matching TRBD1 (5 bases). Germline V gives CDR1 MNHNS, CDR2 SASEGT. CDR3 length: 15 amino acids. The V gene lost 3 bases and the J gene lost 2 bases, with 14 bases spanning the gap.

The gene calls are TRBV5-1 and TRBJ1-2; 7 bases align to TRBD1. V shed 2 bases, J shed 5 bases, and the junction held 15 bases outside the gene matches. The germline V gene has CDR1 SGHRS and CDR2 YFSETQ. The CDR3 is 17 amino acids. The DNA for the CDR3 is TGCGCCAGCAGCTTTGGAGGTGGACAGGCAGGCGGATATGGCTACACCTTC. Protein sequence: CASSFGGGQAGGYGYTF.

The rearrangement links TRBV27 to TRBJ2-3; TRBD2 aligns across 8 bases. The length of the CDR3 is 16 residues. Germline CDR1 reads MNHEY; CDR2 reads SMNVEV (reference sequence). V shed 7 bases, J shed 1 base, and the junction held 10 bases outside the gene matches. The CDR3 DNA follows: TGTGCCAGCACCCAGTGGGGCGGGGGGCGCACAGATACGCAGTATTTT. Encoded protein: CASTQWGGGRTDTQYF.

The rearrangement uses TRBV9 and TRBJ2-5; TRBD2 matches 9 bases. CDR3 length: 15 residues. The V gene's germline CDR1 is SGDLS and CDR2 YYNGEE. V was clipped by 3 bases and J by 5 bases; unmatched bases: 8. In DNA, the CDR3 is TGTGCCAGCAGCGAGGGACTAGCTGTCTCGGAGACCCAGTACTTC. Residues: CASSEGLAVSETQYF.

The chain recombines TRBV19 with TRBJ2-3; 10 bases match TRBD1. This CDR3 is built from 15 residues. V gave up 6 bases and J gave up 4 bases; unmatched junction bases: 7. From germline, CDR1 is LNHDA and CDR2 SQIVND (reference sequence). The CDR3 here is CASSRDRGNADTQYF. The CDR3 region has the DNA TGTGCCAGTAGCAGGGACAGGGGAAACGCAGATACGCAGTATTTT.